The clone carrying this T cell receptor (beta chain) appeared many times. This CDR3 contains 15 residues. Germline trimming cut 4 bases from V and 7 bases from J; bases unmatched to any gene: 9. The V gene's germline CDR1 is SNHLY and CDR2 FYNNEI. The sample is drawn from a study of spatial heterogeneity in lung cancer. TCRdb redid the calling of the 5' RACE reads with MiXCR, one entry per CDR3 protein. Of about 70,000 distinct CDR3 sequences in the sample, around 9.3% were seen once. Specified time point: blood at routine non-recurrence follow-up after resection. The V and J genes are TRBV2 and TRBJ2-1, with 8 bases matching TRBD2. The specimen was PBMCs, collected at follow-up. This clonotype originated in a female donor with early-stage non-small cell lung cancer. The DNA of the CDR3 is TGTGCCAGCAGTGGGTTTAGCGGGGCCCCTAATGAGCAGTTCTTC. This translates into CASSGFSGAPNEQFF.